The sequence of this TCR beta chain was determined in a study of cytomegalovirus exposure and HLA in healthy donors. Across the whole study: A preliminary data release comprised tens of millions of unique TCRs obtained from HLA-typed donors.

About this clone: Its specificity is not known.

The V gene lost 5 bases and the J gene lost 0 bases, with 16 bases spanning the gap. Germline V gene sequence: CDR1 PRHDT, CDR2 FYEKMQ (reference sequence). The CDR3 loop spans 17 amino acids. Points from the study as a whole: HLA restriction was apparent for most CMV-associated TCR beta chains in a later analysis. Upon later analysis, HLA-associated TCR beta chains proved more clonally expanded than other, equally common chains. Most TCR beta V segments were productive about 87% or about 30% of the time in an earlier analysis.

PCR employed 60 Vbeta and 13 Jbeta primers. Data came from immunoSEQ multiplex PCR; TCRdb stores just in-frame clones and leaves some out. The sample lists around 170,000 clones, about 85% occurring once. Material: PBMCs. The chain carries TRBV13 and TRBJ1-4; D not certain. The receptor comes from a man over 45 in good health and CMV-seronegative. This CDR3 is CASSPRSVAATNEKLFF. DNA of the CDR3: TGTGCCAGCAGCCCCCGAAGCGTGGCGGCAACTAATGAAAAACTGTTTTTT. The variable domain in full, completed from reference TRBV13 and TRBJ1-4, reads AAGVIQSPRHLIKEKRETATLKCYPIPRHDTVYWYQQGPGQDPQFLISFYEKMQSDKGSIPDRFSAQQFSDYHSELNMSSLELGDSALYFCASSPRSVAATNEKLFFGSGTQLSVL.